This T cell receptor (beta chain) was found in a study of human T cells and chemical hapten exposure. Germline assignment: CDR1 SGHVS and CDR2 FQNEAQ. This CDR3 has 16 amino acids. The trim removed 4 bases at V and 7 bases at J, leaving 12 bases unmatched. A single record per CDR3 protein comes from TCRdb applying MiXCR to the RACE reads. The top ten hold roughly 3% of the sample, which has 150,000 to 200,000 distinct CDR3 sequences, around 30% seen once. The time point was: pre-sensitization, week 0. Treatment of the sample: therapeutic diphenylcyclopropenone sensitization with weekly scalp DPC. A single count supports this clonotype.

The V and J genes are TRBV7-8 and TRBJ1-2; 10 bases align to TRBD1. The origin of this receptor is a woman under 40 with alopecia areata. Some clones in this sample may be carry-over from other donors' samples. The material was whole blood, obtained in connection with sensitization to the hapten diphenylcyclopropenone (DPC). CDR3 in DNA: TGTGCCAGCAGCTCCAGATCGGGACAGGGGAGAGCTGGCTACACCTTC. Protein sequence: CASSSRSGQGRAGYTF.